The 21 T cell receptor beta chains listed next were all sequenced from one sample in a study of chemoradiotherapy in HPV16-positive cancers. TCRdb keeps only in-frame clones here, not all; method: immunoSEQ multiplex PCR. The data contain about 8,900 clones, 60% to 80% of them singletons. Collection of the sample occurred from a patient who underwent chemoradiotherapy. All receptors derive from a human donor with HPV-associated anogenital cancer.

V is TRBV19 and J is TRBJ2-2, with 8 nucleotides matching TRBD2. After removal of 7 bases from V and 9 bases from J, the junction contained 10 bases not matched to a gene. The CDR3 loop spans 14 amino acids. The V gene's germline CDR1 is LNHDA and CDR2 SQIVND (reference sequence). This CDR3 reads CASTKTGLARELFF. DNA for the CDR3: TGTGCCAGTACAAAAACCGGACTAGCCAGGGAGCTGTTTTTT.

The CDR3 protein is CASSVVGRETDTQYF. The DNA of the CDR3 is TGTGCCAGCAGCGTAGTGGGCAGGGAAACAGATACGCAGTATTTT. This chain connects TRBV9 to TRBJ2-3, with D perhaps TRBD1 (5 bases). V was clipped by 0 bases and J by 3 bases, with 11 bases between them. This CDR3 spans 15 amino acids. Per the germline V gene, CDR1 is SGDLS and CDR2 is YYNGEE.

J is TRBJ2-1 and V is TRBV29-1, with 9 nucleotides matching TRBD2. The CDR3 has 12 amino acids. The V gene's germline CDR1 is SQVTM and CDR2 ANQGSEA. Trimming removed 8 bases from V and 9 bases from J; junction bases left unmatched: 8. The CDR3 protein is CSCSGGAGEQFF. CDR3 DNA sequence: TGCAGCTGTAGCGGGGGAGCCGGTGAGCAGTTCTTC.

This rearrangement joins TRBV4-3 to TRBJ2-3; 10 positions agree with TRBD2. Germline V CDR1 and CDR2: LGHNA, YSLEER. The J segment lost 3 bases and the V segment lost 0 bases, leaving 9 bases of the junction unmatched. The CDR3 has 18 amino acids. The CDR3 nucleotides read TGCGCCAGCAGCCAAGAGATCTTGGAGCGGGGGGGAACAGATACGCAGTATTTT. Translating gives CASSQEILERGGTDTQYF.

The V gene is TRBV7-9, the J gene TRBJ2-1; D perhaps matches TRBD1 (5 bases). Germline values: CDR1 SEHNR, CDR2 FQNEAQ (reference sequence). Trimming took 5 bases from V and 5 from J, leaving 13 bases between them. CDR3 length equals 14 residues. The CDR3 DNA reads as TGTGCCAGCAGCGCCTTTAGGGGAAACAATGAGCAGTTCTTC. It translates to CASSAFRGNNEQFF.

This clone was seen once. This sequence joins TRBV7-6 and TRBJ2-4; D might be TRBD2 (7 bases). The length of the CDR3 is 15 residues. Germline CDR1 reads SGHVS; CDR2 reads FNYEAQ. The ends were cut back, 5 bases at V and 8 bases at J, with 19 bases in the middle. The CDR3 loop is CASSRGGARGYIQYF. The CDR3 DNA is TGTGCCAGCAGCAGAGGGGGGGCGAGGGGGTACATTCAGTACTTC.

This chain links TRBV7-2 with TRBJ1-5; no reliable D call. CDR3 length: 14 residues. Trimming stripped 1 base from V and 4 bases from J, with 8 bases between. Germline V CDR1 and CDR2: SGHTA, FQGNSA. CDR3 nucleotides: TGTGCCAGCAGCTTAGGCGGAGGTAATCAGCCCCAGCATTTT. Protein sequence: CASSLGGGNQPQHF.

The chain couples TRBV6-1 to TRBJ1-5; D ambiguous. This CDR3 spans 13 amino acids. V lost 6 bases to trimming and J lost 1 base, with 7 bases between them. Germline values: CDR1 MNHNS, CDR2 SASEGT. CDR3 residues: CASRLISNQPQHF. For the CDR3, the DNA is TGTGCCAGCAGACTCATAAGCAATCAGCCCCAGCATTTT.

This clone was counted a few times. The CDR3 DNA reads TGTGCCACCAGCAGAGATCAGGGCTCCCTCGGGGGCTACACCTTC. Translating gives CATSRDQGSLGGYTF. The J gene is TRBJ1-2, the V gene TRBV15; TRBD1 is a possible D gene (5 bases). The V gene's germline CDR1 is LNHNV and CDR2 YYDKDF (reference sequence). The CDR3 is 15 amino acids. Trimming pared 0 bases from V and 8 bases from J, leaving 16 bases between.

The V and J genes are TRBV25-1 and TRBJ1-2; D not certain. Germline CDR1 is MGHDK and CDR2 is SYGVNS. V gave up 2 bases and J gave up 7 bases, with 14 bases separating them. This CDR3 spans 14 amino acids. In nucleotides, the CDR3 is TGTGCCAGCAGTGAAACCGGACGGGTCGCTGGCTACACCTTC. The encoded protein is CASSETGRVAGYTF.

The chain links TRBV5-1 to TRBJ2-7; D is possibly TRBD1 (6 bases). V lost 3 bases, J lost 2 bases, and 15 bases lay in between. The germline V gene has CDR1 SGHRS and CDR2 YFSETQ. The CDR3 covers 15 residues. CDR3 sequence reads: CASSSFGQTTYEQYF. The CDR3 DNA reads TGCGCCAGCAGCTCGTTCGGACAGACCACCTACGAGCAGTACTTC. The variable domain in full, with the rest retrieved from reference TRBV5-1 and TRBJ2-7, is KAGVTQTPRYLIKTRGQQVTLSCSPISGHRSVSWYQQTPGQGLQFLFEYFSETQRNKGNFPGRFSGRQFSNSRSEMNVSTLELGDSALYLCASSSFGQTTYEQYFGPGTRLTVT.

The V gene is TRBV7-2, the J gene TRBJ2-6, with 7 bases aligning to TRBD1. J was trimmed by 2 bases and V by 5 bases; bases with no gene match: 9. Germline loops: CDR1 SGHTA, CDR2 FQGNSA. The CDR3 extends over 17 amino acids. CDR3 in amino acids: CASSTRTGRAGANVLTF. In DNA, the CDR3 is TGTGCCAGCAGCACGAGGACAGGCCGCGCTGGGGCCAACGTCCTGACTTTC.

The J gene is TRBJ1-2, the V gene TRBV23-1; D is unclear. TRBV23-1 is sorted into the ORF group, with uncertain function. Trimming removed 4 bases from V and 7 bases from J, with 4 bases in between. The CDR3 has 10 residues. The chain's CDR3 is CASSRAGYTF. CDR3 in DNA: TGCGCCAGCAGTCGGGCTGGCTACACCTTC.

The V and J genes are TRBV30 and TRBJ2-7; D unclear. CDR1 and CDR2 from the germline V gene are GTSNPN and SVGIG (reference sequence). V was shortened by 0 bases and J by 4 bases, with 7 bases between the two germline ends. The CDR3 runs to 12 residues. CDR3 protein: CAWSVMGYEQYF. Here the CDR3 DNA reads TGTGCCTGGAGTGTTATGGGGTACGAGCAGTACTTC.

This clone was seen only a few times. The chain employs TRBV11-2 and TRBJ2-2; D not certain. Germline V CDR1 and CDR2: SGHAT, FQNNGV. Trimming removed 7 bases from V and 0 bases from J, with 6 bases in between. This CDR3 is 13 amino acids long. CDR3 sequence (DNA): TGTGCCAGCACCCTTTCGAACACCGGGGAGCTGTTTTTT. Translation gives CASTLSNTGELFF.

By share of the sample, this clone is medium-sized. The rearrangement uses TRBV9 and TRBJ1-2, with no clear D. This CDR3 spans 17 amino acids. Germline CDR1 reads SGDLS; CDR2 reads YYNGEE. V was trimmed by 0 bases and J by 4 bases, leaving 19 bases between them. The CDR3 DNA is TGTGCCAGCAGCGTAGATAGGTACGGAACTCCGGGCTATGGCTACACCTTC. It codes for CASSVDRYGTPGYGYTF. The complete variable domain, with remaining parts taken from reference TRBV9 and TRBJ1-2, reads DSGVTQTPKHLITATGQRVTLRCSPRSGDLSVYWYQQSLDQGLQFLIQYYNGEERAKGNILERFSAQQFPDLHSELNLSSLELGDSALYFCASSVDRYGTPGYGYTFGSGTRLTVV.

The chain carries TRBV9 and TRBJ2-3; D may match TRBD1 or TRBD2 (5 bases each). V lost 1 base and J 4 bases, leaving 13 bases between the germline ends. Per germline, CDR1 SGDLS and CDR2 YYNGEE. The CDR3 covers 15 residues. CDR3 nucleotide sequence: TGTGCCAGCAGCGTAAAGGGGAGTAAGTCAGATACGCAGTATTTT. As protein: CASSVKGSKSDTQYF.

The V call is TRBV5-4, the J call TRBJ1-2; no definite D call. V dropped 1 base and J dropped 4 bases, with 14 bases sitting between them. The CDR3 runs 15 residues. CDR1 is SGHNT and CDR2 is YYREEE in the germline V gene (reference sequence). CDR3 residues: CASSLFLRDTYGYTF. The CDR3 DNA follows: TGTGCCAGCAGCTTGTTTTTGAGGGATACCTATGGCTACACCTTC.

The sample holds a few counts of this clone. J is TRBJ1-2 and V is TRBV2; 7 bases fit TRBD1. J was trimmed by 2 bases and V by 6 bases; bases with no gene match: 3. CDR3 length: 13 residues. Germline CDR1 reads SNHLY; CDR2 reads FYNNEI. CDR3 DNA: TGTGCCAGCAGAGAGACAGGGAACTATGGCTACACCTTC. It codes for CASRETGNYGYTF.

The J gene is TRBJ2-1, the V gene TRBV5-1, with 16 bases fitting TRBD2. CDR1 is SGHRS, CDR2 YFSETQ, per germline. The CDR3 has 17 amino acids. Germline trimming cut 4 bases from V and 7 bases from J; bases unmatched to any gene: 8. The chain's CDR3 is CASSPGTSGGVRNEQFF. The CDR3 nucleotides are TGCGCCAGCAGCCCCGGGACTAGCGGGGGGGTAAGGAATGAGCAGTTCTTC.

This clone has a single count. The chain combines TRBV7-9 with TRBJ2-1; 10 bases line up with TRBD2. With V trimmed by 0 bases and J by 4 bases, 3 bases remained unmatched. Looked up from germline, CDR1 is SEHNR and CDR2 is FQNEAQ (reference sequence). There are 16 residues in the CDR3. CDR3 amino acids: CASSLASGGAYNEQFF. As DNA, the CDR3 is TGTGCCAGCAGCTTAGCCAGCGGGGGGGCTTACAATGAGCAGTTCTTC.